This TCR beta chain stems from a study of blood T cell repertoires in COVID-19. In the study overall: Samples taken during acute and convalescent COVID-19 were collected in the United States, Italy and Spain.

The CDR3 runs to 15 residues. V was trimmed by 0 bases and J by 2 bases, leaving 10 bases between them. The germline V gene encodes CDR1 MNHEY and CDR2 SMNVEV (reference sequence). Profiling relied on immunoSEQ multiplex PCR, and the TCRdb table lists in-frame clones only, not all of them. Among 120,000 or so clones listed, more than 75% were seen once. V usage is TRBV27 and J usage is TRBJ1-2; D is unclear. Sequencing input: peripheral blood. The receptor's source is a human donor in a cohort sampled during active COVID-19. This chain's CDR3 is CASSLSRALNYGYTF. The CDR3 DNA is TGTGCCAGCAGTTTATCGAGGGCCCTAAACTATGGCTACACCTTC.